This T cell receptor (beta chain) was captured in a study of shared clonotypes between healthy human individuals. On the study more broadly: Aged between 18 and 49, the donors were a couple of women and three men. The study's findings and limits: Incompleteness in sorted-subset sequencing, despite large depth, was shown by rarefaction.

A remark on this clone: Its antigen is not known.

Data came from immunoSEQ multiplex PCR; TCRdb stores just in-frame clones and leaves some out. Here the sample spans approximately 2,200,000 clones, more than 85% being singletons. As defined, naive CD8 cells were CD45RO-negative and positively selected for CCR7, with terminally differentiated effector memory CD45RA+ cells excluded. Specimen: naive CD8+ T cells from PBMCs. This sequence was found in a man aged 18 to 35 in good health. Some clones in this sample may be carry-over from other donors' samples.

The CDR3 DNA follows: TGTGCCAGCAGCCAATCGTTCGGGACAGGGGGCACAGATACGCAGTATTTT. Its protein is CASSQSFGTGGTDTQYF. This chain links TRBV16 with TRBJ2-3, with 10 positions matching TRBD1. The ends lost 0 bases at V and 1 base at J; junction bases unmatched: 4. The V gene's germline CDR1 is KGHSY and CDR2 FQNENV. The CDR3 loop spans 17 amino acids.